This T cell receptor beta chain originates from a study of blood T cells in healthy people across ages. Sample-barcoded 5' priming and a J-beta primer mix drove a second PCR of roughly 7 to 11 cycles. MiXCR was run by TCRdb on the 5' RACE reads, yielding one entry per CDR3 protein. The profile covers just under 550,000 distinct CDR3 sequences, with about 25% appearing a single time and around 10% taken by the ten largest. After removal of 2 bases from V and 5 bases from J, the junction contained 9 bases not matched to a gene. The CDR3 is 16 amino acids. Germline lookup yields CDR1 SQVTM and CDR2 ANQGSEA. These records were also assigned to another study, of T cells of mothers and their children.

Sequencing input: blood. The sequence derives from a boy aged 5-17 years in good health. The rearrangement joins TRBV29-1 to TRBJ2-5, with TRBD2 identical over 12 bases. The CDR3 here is CSVEPSSGRARETQYF. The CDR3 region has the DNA TGCAGCGTTGAACCGTCTAGCGGGAGGGCACGGGAGACCCAGTACTTC.